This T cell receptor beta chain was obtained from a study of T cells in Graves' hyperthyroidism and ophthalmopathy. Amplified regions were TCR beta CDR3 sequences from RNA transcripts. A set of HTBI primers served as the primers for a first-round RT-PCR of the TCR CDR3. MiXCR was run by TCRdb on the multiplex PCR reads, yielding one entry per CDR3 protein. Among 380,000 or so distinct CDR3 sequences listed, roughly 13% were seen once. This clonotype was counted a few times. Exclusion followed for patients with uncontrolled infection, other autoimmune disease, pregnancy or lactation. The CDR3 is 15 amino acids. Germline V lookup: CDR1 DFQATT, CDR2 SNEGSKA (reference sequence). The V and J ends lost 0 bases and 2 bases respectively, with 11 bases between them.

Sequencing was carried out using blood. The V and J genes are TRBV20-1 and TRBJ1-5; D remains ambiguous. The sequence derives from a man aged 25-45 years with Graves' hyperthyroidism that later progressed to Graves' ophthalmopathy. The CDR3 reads CSARDYTYGNQPQHF. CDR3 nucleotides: TGCAGTGCTAGAGATTACACATACGGCAATCAGCCCCAGCATTTT.